Shown below are 19 T cell receptor beta chains from a single sample sequenced in a study of cytomegalovirus exposure and HLA in healthy donors. Both 60 Vbeta primers and 13 Jbeta primers went into the PCR. Clones were read by immunoSEQ multiplex PCR, and TCRdb kept only the in-frame ones, dropping some. Of approximately 170,000 clones in the sample, more than 80% were seen once. Sequenced material: PBMCs. These receptors were collected from a woman between 18 and 30 years old in good health and CMV-seronegative.

This clone was picked up one time. The chain carries TRBV2 and TRBJ2-5, with D perhaps matching TRBD2 (6 bases). V lost 7 bases and J 1 base, leaving 16 bases between the germline ends. The CDR3 is made up of 15 amino acids. The V gene's germline CDR1 is SNHLY and CDR2 FYNNEI. The CDR3 sequence is CASNRFAGSQETQYF. Here the CDR3 DNA reads TGTGCCAGCAACCGGTTTGCGGGATCCCAAGAGACCCAGTACTTC.

The gene calls are TRBV18 and TRBJ1-1; D ambiguous. Per germline, CDR1 KGHSH and CDR2 LQKENI. This CDR3 has 17 residues. Trimming removed 4 bases from V and 4 bases from J, with 22 bases in between. The CDR3 here is CASSLESSLSRATEAFF. The CDR3 DNA is TGTGCCAGCTCACTAGAGTCTTCTCTAAGCCGAGCCACTGAAGCTTTCTTT.

About this clone itself: A junction boundary mismatches the germline segment, possibly from a read error. V and J are TRBV5-1 and TRBJ2-3; 10 nucleotides match TRBD2. CDR3 length: 15 amino acids. Per germline, CDR1 SGHRS and CDR2 YFSETQ. The CDR3 reads CASTLSGRAPDTQYF. The CDR3 DNA reads as TGCGCCAGCACCTTGAGCGGGAGGGCCCCAGATACGCAGTATTTT.

Only a few counts were recorded for this clone. The CDR3 spells CASSPTSGNPDTQYF. The CDR3 bases are TGTGCCAGCAGCCCGACTAGCGGAAATCCAGATACGCAGTATTTT. This chain uses TRBV27 with TRBJ2-3; TRBD2 agrees at 9 bases. Looked up from germline, CDR1 is MNHEY and CDR2 is SMNVEV (reference sequence). V trimming: 6 bases; J trimming: 4 bases; junction bases outside the gene matches: 8. The CDR3 sequence is 15 residues long.

The chain uses TRBV15 and TRBJ2-7, with 9 bases aligning to TRBD1. With V trimmed by 3 bases and J by 4 bases, 7 bases remained unmatched. Germline V gene data show CDR1 as LNHNV and CDR2 as YYDKDF (reference sequence). CDR3 length: 15 residues. In nucleotides, the CDR3 is TGTGCCACCAGCAGCCTTCCGGGACAGGGATACGAGCAGTACTTC. Amino acid sequence: CATSSLPGQGYEQYF.

V gene TRBV27 combines with J gene TRBJ2-7, with D maybe TRBD1 (5 bases). The CDR3 covers 14 residues. V was clipped by 5 bases and J by 1 base, with 12 bases between them. Germline V gene sequence: CDR1 MNHEY, CDR2 SMNVEV (reference sequence). The CDR3 DNA is TGTGCCAGCAGTCTCAGGGCCTTTTCCTACGAGCAGTACTTC. Its protein is CASSLRAFSYEQYF.

This chain connects TRBV5-1 to TRBJ2-3, with 8 bases identical to TRBD1. Losses at the gene ends were 0 bases for V and 2 bases for J; bases not matched to a gene: 5. The V gene's germline CDR1 is SGHRS and CDR2 YFSETQ. The CDR3 totals 16 residues. The CDR3 protein is CASSLGQGQTTDTQYF. The CDR3, as DNA: TGCGCCAGCAGCTTGGGACAGGGGCAAACCACAGATACGCAGTATTTT. The full variable domain, in which reference TRBV5-1 and TRBJ2-3 provide the parts outside the CDR3, is KAGVTQTPRYLIKTRGQQVTLSCSPISGHRSVSWYQQTPGQGLQFLFEYFSETQRNKGNFPGRFSGRQFSNSRSEMNVSTLELGDSALYLCASSLGQGQTTDTQYFGPGTRLTVL.

This clone was found a few times. This chain joins TRBV30 and TRBJ2-7; D possibly corresponds to TRBD1 (5 bases). This CDR3 region has 12 residues. Germline V gene sequence: CDR1 GTSNPN, CDR2 SVGIG (reference sequence). The V gene lost 5 bases and the J gene lost 6 bases, with 14 bases spanning the gap. CDR3 sequence: CAWSPGRGEQYF. The CDR3 coding sequence is TGTGCCTGGTCCCCAGGGCGCGGCGAGCAGTACTTC.

The chain combines TRBV4-2 with TRBJ2-3, with D tentatively TRBD2 (6 bases). The CDR3 extends over 14 amino acids. CDR1 is LGHNA and CDR2 is YNFKEQ in the germline V gene. Trimming shortened V by 4 bases and J by 3 bases, and 11 bases separated the two germline ends. The CDR3 region is CASSPGGVTDTQYF. CDR3 in DNA: TGTGCCAGCAGCCCAGGAGGGGTGACAGATACGCAGTATTTT.

The J gene is TRBJ2-3, the V gene TRBV2; 14 bases fit TRBD2. Losses at the gene ends were 6 bases for V and 5 bases for J; bases not matched to a gene: 4. CDR1 and CDR2 (germline): SNHLY, FYNNEI. This CDR3 region has 15 residues. The CDR3 spells CASRPGTSGRDTQYF. The DNA for the CDR3 is TGTGCCAGCAGGCCCGGGACTAGCGGGAGAGATACGCAGTATTTT.

The J gene is TRBJ1-5, the V gene TRBV7-9; the match to TRBD1 covers 9 bases. V gave up 5 bases and J gave up 6 bases; unmatched junction bases: 5. There are 14 residues in the CDR3. Looked up from germline, CDR1 is SEHNR and CDR2 is FQNEAQ (reference sequence). In nucleotides, the CDR3 is TGTGCCAGCAGCCTACAGGGGGCCGGTCAGCCCCAGCATTTT. This sequence encodes CASSLQGAGQPQHF.

This clone was counted a single time. This rearrangement joins TRBV18 to TRBJ2-1, with a possible D match to TRBD1 (6 bases). This CDR3 has 15 amino acids. Germline CDR1 reads KGHSH; CDR2 reads LQKENI. The germline V and J ends were trimmed by 3 bases and 4 bases, with 13 bases remaining between them. Written as DNA, the CDR3 is TGTGCCAGCTCACCTTCACAGGGTAGATACAATGAGCAGTTCTTC. This encodes CASSPSQGRYNEQFF.

The chain recombines TRBV2 with TRBJ1-5; 7 nucleotides align to TRBD1. The CDR3 runs 13 residues. Germline CDR1 and CDR2: SNHLY and FYNNEI. The ends lost 4 bases at V and 6 bases at J; junction bases unmatched: 3. For the CDR3, the DNA is TGTGCCAGCAGTGCACAGGGGATTCAGCCCCAGCATTTT. This encodes CASSAQGIQPQHF. Full variable domain (rest looked up from reference TRBV2 and TRBJ1-5): EPEVTQTPSHQVTQMGQEVILRCVPISNHLYFYWYRQILGQKVEFLVSFYNNEISEKSEIFDDQFSVERPDGSNFTLKIRSTKLEDSAMYFCASSAQGIQPQHFGDGTRLSIL.

This chain joins TRBV19 and TRBJ1-1; unclear D gene. Trimming stripped 2 bases from V and 5 bases from J, with 6 bases between. This CDR3 comprises 12 residues. CDR1 and CDR2 (germline): LNHDA, SQIVND (reference sequence). CDR3 in DNA: TGTGCCAGTAGTATATCCCAGACTGAAGCTTTCTTT. Translated, it gives CASSISQTEAFF.

This rearrangement joins TRBV6-5 to TRBJ1-2; tentative D call: TRBD1 (6 bases). This CDR3 has 16 amino acids. The germline CDR1 and CDR2 sequences are MNHEY and SVGAGI. V was trimmed by 0 bases and J by 2 bases, leaving 13 bases between them. CDR3 in DNA: TGTGCCAGCAGTTACTCACTTGGGACAAAGAACTATGGCTACACCTTC. Translation gives CASSYSLGTKNYGYTF.

V and J are TRBV2 and TRBJ1-6; D is possibly TRBD1 (6 bases). Germline CDR1 and CDR2: SNHLY and FYNNEI. V was pared by 6 bases and J by 7 bases, with 16 bases between. The CDR3 runs 15 residues. The CDR3 region has the DNA TGTGCCAGCAGCTCTCAGGACGGGACAAATTCACCCCTCCACTTT. The encoded protein is CASSSQDGTNSPLHF.

The CDR3 bases are TGCGCCAGCAGCTTGAACGCGGAGCCCTCCTACAATGAGCAGTTCTTC. It codes for CASSLNAEPSYNEQFF. This chain uses TRBV5-1 with TRBJ2-1; D gene uncertain. There are 16 residues in the CDR3. CDR1 is SGHRS, CDR2 YFSETQ, per germline. Trimming cost V 1 base and J 0 bases, with 11 bases left between them.

This rearrangement joins TRBV19 to TRBJ2-3; 9 nucleotides agree with TRBD2. The germline V gene encodes CDR1 LNHDA and CDR2 SQIVND (reference sequence). The junction had 3 bases not matched to a gene; V was cut back by 3 bases and J by 2 bases. The CDR3 has 15 amino acids. The CDR3 spells CASSIGGRDTDTQYF. As DNA, the CDR3 is TGTGCCAGTAGTATCGGCGGGAGGGACACAGATACGCAGTATTTT.

V gene TRBV6-5 combines with J gene TRBJ1-4; TRBD1 is a possible D gene (6 bases). Per the germline V gene, CDR1 is MNHEY and CDR2 is SVGAGI. Trimming removed 2 bases at V and 12 bases at J, with 19 bases between. The CDR3 is made up of 15 amino acids. CDR3 region: CASSYGYTGPWELFF. The DNA of the CDR3 is TGTGCCAGCAGTTACGGATATACAGGGCCTTGGGAACTGTTTTTT.